This TCR beta chain was observed in a study of cytomegalovirus exposure and HLA in healthy donors. As for the study in general: Within an early data release were about 85 million unique TCRs drawn from HLA-typed donors. Study findings and constraints: About 90% or about 30% of the time was how often most TCR beta V segments were productive, according to an earlier analysis. As a later analysis showed, several of the most significant clusters appeared to be linked to common viral pathogens. Available immune exposure information covered CMV serostatus only.

Primers: 60 Vbeta forward and 13 Jbeta reverse. Assay used: immunoSEQ multiplex PCR; TCRdb lists only in-frame clones, some missing. The sample carries 150,000 to 200,000 clones, about 81% recorded once. With regard to this clone: What it binds is not known.

The CDR3 spans 16 residues. Germline CDR1 reads MNHEY; CDR2 reads SMNVEV (reference sequence). Deletions cut 0 bases from V and 7 bases from J, with 19 bases between. The chain is built from TRBV27 and TRBJ2-7, with D possibly TRBD2 on 5 matching bases. The sample was PBMCs. This sequence was found in a man aged 18 to 35 in good health and CMV-seronegative. The CDR3 loop is CASSLSMAGSLEEQYF. The CDR3 bases are TGTGCCAGCAGTTTATCTATGGCGGGTAGCTTGGAGGAGCAGTACTTC.